This T cell receptor (beta chain) was recovered during a study of control samples from healthy donors and cancer patients. From germline, CDR1 is SGHTA and CDR2 FQGTGA. V was cut by 4 bases and J by 2 bases, with 14 bases left in between. The CDR3 is 15 residues long. Sequencing was performed with immunoSEQ multiplex PCR; in TCRdb, only in-frame clones are kept and a portion is missing. The table has about 120,000 clones, around nine tenths seen once. The sequence derives from a man between 25 and 39 years old in good health. The source material was blood. The chain links TRBV7-3 to TRBJ2-5, with D perhaps TRBD2 (5 bases). The CDR3 region has the DNA TGTGCCAGCAGCTCGGGGTTGGCGTCACAAGAGACCCAGTACTTC. Its protein is CASSSGLASQETQYF.